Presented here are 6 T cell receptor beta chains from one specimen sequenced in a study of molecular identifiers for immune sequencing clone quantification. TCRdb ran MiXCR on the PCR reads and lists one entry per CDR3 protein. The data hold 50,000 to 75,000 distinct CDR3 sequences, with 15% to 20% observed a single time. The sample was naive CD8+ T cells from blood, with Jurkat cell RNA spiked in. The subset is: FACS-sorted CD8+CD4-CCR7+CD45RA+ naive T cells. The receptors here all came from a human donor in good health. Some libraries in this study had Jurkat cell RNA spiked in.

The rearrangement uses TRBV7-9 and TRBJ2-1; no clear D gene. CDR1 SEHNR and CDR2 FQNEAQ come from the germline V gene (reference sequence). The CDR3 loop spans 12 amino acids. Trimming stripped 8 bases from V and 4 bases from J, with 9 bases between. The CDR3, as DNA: TGTGCCAGCGGCCTAGAGTACAATGAGCAGTTCTTC. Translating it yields CASGLEYNEQFF.

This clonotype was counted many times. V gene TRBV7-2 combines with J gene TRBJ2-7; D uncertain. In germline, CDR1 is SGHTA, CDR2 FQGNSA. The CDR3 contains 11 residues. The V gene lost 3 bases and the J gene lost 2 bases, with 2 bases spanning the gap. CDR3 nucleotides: TGTGCCAGCAGCTTTACCTACGAGCAGTACTTC. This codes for CASSFTYEQYF.

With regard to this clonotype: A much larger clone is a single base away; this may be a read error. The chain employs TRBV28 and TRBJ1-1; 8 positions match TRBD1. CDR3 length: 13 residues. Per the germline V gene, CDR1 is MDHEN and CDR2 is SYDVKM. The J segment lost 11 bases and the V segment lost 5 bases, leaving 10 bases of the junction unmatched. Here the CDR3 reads CASSGRQGIFAFF. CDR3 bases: TGTGCCAGCAGTGGGAGACAGGGGATTTTCGCTTTCTTT.

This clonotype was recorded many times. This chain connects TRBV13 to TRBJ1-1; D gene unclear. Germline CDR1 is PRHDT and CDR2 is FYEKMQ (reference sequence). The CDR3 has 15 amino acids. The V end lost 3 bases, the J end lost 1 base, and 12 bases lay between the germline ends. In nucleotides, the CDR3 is TGTGCCAGCAGCTTGTTGGTCAAGGGGAACACTGAAGCTTTCTTT. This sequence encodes CASSLLVKGNTEAFF. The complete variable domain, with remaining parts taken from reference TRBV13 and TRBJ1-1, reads AAGVIQSPRHLIKEKRETATLKCYPIPRHDTVYWYQQGPGQDPQFLISFYEKMQSDKGSIPDRFSAQQFSDYHSELNMSSLELGDSALYFCASSLLVKGNTEAFFGQGTRLTVV.

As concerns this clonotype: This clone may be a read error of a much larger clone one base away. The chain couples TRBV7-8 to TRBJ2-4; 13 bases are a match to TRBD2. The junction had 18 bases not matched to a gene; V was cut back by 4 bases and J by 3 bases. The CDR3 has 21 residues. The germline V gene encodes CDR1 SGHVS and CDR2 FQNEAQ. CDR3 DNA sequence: TGTGCCAGCAGCTCGGGACTAGCGGGACCTCTTGTAGTGTTTGGCAAAAACATTCAGTACTTC. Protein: CASSSGLAGPLVVFGKNIQYF.

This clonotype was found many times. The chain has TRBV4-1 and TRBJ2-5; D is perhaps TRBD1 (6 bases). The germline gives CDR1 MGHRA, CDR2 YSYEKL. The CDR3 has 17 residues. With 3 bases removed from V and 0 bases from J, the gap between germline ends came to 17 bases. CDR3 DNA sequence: TGCGCCAGCAGCCAGGCCACCGGGACACCGTACCAAGAGACCCAGTACTTC. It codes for CASSQATGTPYQETQYF.